The T cell receptor beta chain under discussion was sequenced for a study of blood T cell repertoires in COVID-19 (dated by TCRdb to the early 2020s). Concerning the study at large: Samples from collaborators originated in the United States, Italy and Spain and spanned both the acute and convalescent phases of COVID-19. The prospective study material was composed of cDNA or gDNA derived from T cells, B-cell-depleted T cells, or PBMCs. Samples came from the ongoing ImmuneRACE study (first 160 participants) plus 1,254 subjects from 6 global collaborators. The dataset comprised deeply sampled blood TCRbeta repertoires from subjects exposed to, actively infected with, or recovered from COVID-19. Nearly every sample came with metadata listing a de-identified subject ID, COVID-19 status, age in years and sex. The repertoires were made available in a free public database intended to serve as a resource for research on the immune response to SARS-CoV-2. HLA class I and class II types, where available, came from metadata supplied by the sample provider rather than from assay-based typing. The investigation overall reported the following: The amount of clinical and demographic metadata varied by source and participant and was provided uncurated.

The CDR1 and CDR2 encoded by the germline V gene are ENHRY and SYGVKD. V is pruned by 0 bases and J by 7 bases, leaving 11 bases of the junction without a gene match. The CDR3 covers 19 residues, taking in both the cysteine and the phenylalanine. The sequence is cut down to CDR3 DNA, 57 bases in frame from base 1. With regard to this clone: Its antigen is unknown. Qualities for individual bases were not recorded, and no much larger clone is one base off.

TCRbeta CDR3 regions were amplified from genomic DNA by means of the immunoSEQ Assay, a bias-controlled multiplex PCR. As for the authors' bioinformatics: Nucleated cell counts per sample were estimated from amplification of reference gene primers within the assay. To quantify the absolute abundance of each unique TCRbeta CDR3 rearrangement, sequence reads were collapsed and filtered. For each sample, productive Simpson clonality was calculated as the square root of Simpson's diversity index across productive rearrangements. As stored in TCRdb, this immuneACCESS dataset retains in-frame rearrangements with V and J assigned. A fraction of the clones does not appear; measured against another copy, unresolved V genes explain less than half of the discrepancy, and the remainder lacks a known reason. V and J calls and clone size are given by that table; D and trimming were obtained from the DNA. This sample lists approximately 350,000 clones; around 90% were detected once. The ten most abundant clones make up around 3.5% of the sample.

Samples from volunteer blood donors who had recovered from COVID-19 were contributed by a second Seattle source. Collaborating institutions collected whole blood in K2EDTA tubes following their own protocols. For TCRbeta analysis, collaborators shipped samples as frozen whole blood, isolated PBMCs, or DNA extracted from either of those sample types. Rearrangement joined TRBV10-3 to TRBJ2-1; a stretch of 14 junction bases matches TRBD2. The sample comprised peripheral blood. The sequence came from a woman aged 18-30 years who had recovered from COVID-19. The nucleotides read TGTGCCATCAGTGAGTCGGTCCCGGGACTAGCGGGAGATACGAATGAGCAGTTCTTC. It translates as CAISESVPGLAGDTNEQFF.